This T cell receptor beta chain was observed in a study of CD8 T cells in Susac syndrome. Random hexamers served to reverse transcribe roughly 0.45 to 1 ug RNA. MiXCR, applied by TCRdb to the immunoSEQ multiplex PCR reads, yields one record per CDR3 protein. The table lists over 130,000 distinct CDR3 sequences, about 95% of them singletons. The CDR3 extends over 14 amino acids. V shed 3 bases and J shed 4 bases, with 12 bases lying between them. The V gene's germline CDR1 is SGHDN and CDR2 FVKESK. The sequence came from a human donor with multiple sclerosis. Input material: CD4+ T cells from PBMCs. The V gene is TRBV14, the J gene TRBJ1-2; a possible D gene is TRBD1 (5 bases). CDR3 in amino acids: CASSHTIGGYGYTF. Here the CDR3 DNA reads TGTGCCAGCAGCCACACAATTGGGGGCTATGGCTACACCTTC.